This TCR beta chain was identified in a study of shared clonotypes between healthy human individuals (dated by TCRdb to the early 2020s). Study-wide context: A couple of women and three men aged 18 to 49 years were included in the cohort. Libraries were prepared and TCR repertoires were sequenced by different laboratories using diverse techniques, in order to increase sequencing depth and limit assay-specific biases. Each donor's leukapheresis produced roughly between roughly 0.85 and 9.5 billion PBMCs. To estimate repertoire size and how much clonotypes are shared between individuals, the study performed deep sequencing of blood TCR repertoires from a few healthy adults. For each donor, three plates each were used for CD4 naive and CD4 memory, two plates were used for CD8 naive, and one plate was used for CD8 memory.

On the study overall, not on this receptor specifically: Estimated clonotype richness was generally larger for naive than for memory subsets. Compared with non-shared clonotypes, clonotypes shared by all four sorted-subset donors had higher generation probabilities. Sharing across a handful of donors was observed for about 4.8% of naive CD4, less than 4% of naive CD8, roughly 2.3% of memory CD4, and about 0.38% of memory CD8 clonotypes. Rarefaction of sorted-subset datasets indicated incomplete sequencing despite the large sequencing depth. Sampling was limited to blood, and TCR repertoires in tissue likely differ from TCR repertoires in blood. Pairwise subsampling indicated that sequencing depth was expected to affect the degree of clonotype sharing among donors. The genetic and exposure-history diversity represented was limited by the small number of donors.

The donors were healthy, HIV-negative adults who had no recently reported acute infections or vaccinations. Only Caucasian adults living in Nashville, Tennessee, USA were represented among the donors. CD4+ T cells were enriched through magnetic negative selection, after which naive cells were positively selected on CD45RA and the remaining negative fraction served as the memory subset. After blood collection by leukapheresis, PBMCs were isolated using Ficoll-Histopaque density gradient centrifugation and then cryopreserved in the vapor phase of liquid nitrogen. Analytical flow cytometry was used to check the purity and quantity of every magnetically sorted T cell population. Genomic DNA was isolated from each sorted fraction and quantified by UV absorbance on a Nanodrop 2000c. Including the terminal cysteine and phenylalanine, the CDR3 comprises 15 residues. Solely the CDR3 DNA is kept, with 45 bases framed from the first base. From a lookup of the germline V gene, CDR1 and CDR2 are SGHVS and FQNEAQ. V is pared back by 5 bases and J by 4 bases, with 15 bases lying between the germline termini.

Using the deep immunoSEQ assay, TCR CDR3 regions were amplified from genomic DNA by multiplex PCR. For each cell subset, the extracted genomic DNA was distributed evenly across all wells of several immunoSEQ 96-well plates, and each plate served as one replicate. For sorted subsets, roughly 200 ng of genomic DNA, equivalent to 25,000 to 35,000 T cell genomes, went into each replicate PCR. The purified libraries were quantified using a Qubit 3.0 fluorometer, sized with a Bioanalyzer 2100, and then quantified again using the KAPA Library Quantification kit. Every immunoSEQ 96-well plate was sequenced on a separate single-read 150-cycle Illumina NextSeq 550 flow cell. Per the authors' processing: Because the immunoSEQ output held only junctional sequences and lacked quality scores, the filtering could not match the filtering applied to full-length reads. To assign V/J genes and CDR3, sequences were annotated against IMGT germline references using PyIR, a Python wrapper for IgBLAST v1.9. Reads were filtered out if the reads had weak V/J assignments (E-value above 1e-6), no CDR3, stop codons, out-of-frame junctions, or ambiguous translated residues. A V3J clonotype was defined by an identical inferred V gene, J gene, and CDR3 amino acid sequence. Percentage overlap between repertoires was calculated by dividing the number of shared unique clonotypes by the size of the smaller repertoire. Three approaches were used to assess repertoire richness: RTK rarefaction, the Chao1 estimator, and Recon v2.1 estimates of unobserved clonotypes. OLGA was used to compute generation probabilities for all TCRbeta clonotypes that the gDNA method yielded from a few donors. In TCRdb, the immuneACCESS table is reduced to in-frame sequences with V and J assigned. These tables do not hold every clone; where another copy was compared, an unresolved V gene accounts for under half, and the others remain unexplained. D and trimming were read from the DNA, whereas the V and J calls and clone size are those reported in that table. The sample table records 2 million to 3 million clones; roughly 93% of these occur just once. The ten largest clones capture more than 0.35% of the sample.

Comment on this clone: This clone's antigen is unknown. No quality values exist for individual bases; no much larger clone is one base distant.

The chain links TRBV7-8 with TRBJ2-1; the D region may be TRBD1 or TRBD2, each matching 6 bases equally. The receptor comes from a man aged 18 to 30 in good health. Some clones in this sample may be carry-over from other donors' samples. Sample: naive CD4+ T cells from PBMCs. Taken with the paper, the label for cell subset or site translates to: CD45RA+ positively selected. The nucleotide sequence reads as follows: TGTGCCAGCAGCGGAGGGGGATTAGGTTACAATGAGCAGTTCTTC. The resulting protein is CASSGGGLGYNEQFF.